Below, 30 T cell receptor beta chains from the same sample are listed, as sequenced in a study of blood T cells in healthy people across ages (dated by TCRdb to between 2015 and 2017). Library preparation employed 5' RACE. Sequencer: Illumina HiSeq 2500. A second about 7 to 11 cycle PCR used a sample-barcoded 5' primer and a J-beta primer mix. In-frame beta chains were kept once TCRdb had trimmed the public reads at Q25 with fastp and called clones with MiXCR. Every CDR3 protein is listed once, alongside the most common genes and DNA of its rows. Recorded for this sample are about 800,000 distinct CDR3 sequences; roughly 25% of them occurred a single time. Clones ranked in the top ten supply roughly 3.5% of the sample. This sample also belongs to another study, concerning T cells of mothers and their children.

Sequencing input: blood. Source of these receptors: a boy between 10 and 17 years old in good health.

J is TRBJ2-7 and V is TRBV7-2; 7 bases match TRBD1. Germline CDR1 and CDR2: SGHTA and FQGNSA. This CDR3 spans 15 amino acids. The V and J ends lost 2 bases and 3 bases, in that order; junction bases with no gene match: 7. The CDR3 DNA sequence: TGTGCCAGCAGCTTAACGACAGGGACCATCTACGAGCAGTACTTC. Protein sequence: CASSLTTGTIYEQYF.

This clonotype has more than one count but fewer than ten. One end of the junction does not line up with germline, which may come from a read error. V is TRBV7-7 and J is TRBJ2-5; D is perhaps TRBD1 or TRBD2 (5 bases each). The CDR3 has 14 residues. Germline lookup yields CDR1 SSHAT and CDR2 FNYEAQ (reference sequence). CDR3 protein: CASSRLGGGETQYF. The CDR3 DNA reads TGTGCTAGCAGCCGGTTAGGTGGGGGTGAGACCCAGTACTTC.

This clonotype was counted only a few times. This chain connects TRBV5-1 to TRBJ2-1; D may be TRBD1 or TRBD2 (5 bases each). CDR3 length equals 17 residues. V was clipped by 4 bases and J by 0 bases, with 17 bases between them. Germline lookup yields CDR1 SGHRS and CDR2 YFSETQ. The CDR3 loop is CASSTVVPGTSYNEQFF. DNA for the CDR3: TGCGCCAGCAGCACAGTCGTACCGGGGACCTCCTACAATGAGCAGTTCTTC.

The chain combines TRBV7-2 with TRBJ1-1; maybe TRBD1 (5 bases). The CDR3 runs to 12 residues. CDR1 is SGHTA, CDR2 FQGNSA, per germline. V lost 5 bases and J 6 bases, leaving 10 bases between the germline ends. The CDR3 spells CASSRDRPEAFF. DNA of the CDR3: TGTGCCAGCAGCCGCGACAGACCTGAAGCTTTCTTT.

There are many counts of this clonotype. V usage is TRBV7-8 and J usage is TRBJ1-5; D is uncertain. Germline CDR1 and CDR2: SGHVS and FQNEAQ. Trimming took 1 base from V and 0 from J, leaving 10 bases between them. CDR3 length equals 16 residues. The CDR3 coding sequence is TGTGCCAGCAGCTTAGGAGCTTTGAATAGCAATCAGCCCCAGCATTTT. Protein: CASSLGALNSNQPQHF.

There are a few counts of this clonotype. V and J are TRBV18 and TRBJ1-2; D gene unclear. The CDR3 loop spans 13 amino acids. The germline CDR1 and CDR2 sequences are KGHSH and LQKENI. The V end was cut by 6 bases, the J end by 4 bases, with 12 bases between. CDR3 in amino acids: CASSDMDVYGYTF. The CDR3 DNA reads as TGTGCCAGCTCCGATATGGACGTCTATGGCTACACCTTC.

This clonotype was seen more than once but under ten times. V and J are TRBV28 and TRBJ2-2, with D possibly being TRBD2 (5 bases). The germline gives CDR1 MDHEN, CDR2 SYDVKM. Deletions cut 3 bases from V and 4 bases from J, with 12 bases between. The CDR3 extends over 15 amino acids. The DNA of the CDR3 is TGTGCCAGCAGTTTTCCGGGATCCTCCACCGGGGAGCTGTTTTTT. Encoded protein: CASSFPGSSTGELFF.

This clonotype has a handful of counts. The chain joins TRBV6-5 to TRBJ1-4; 7 nucleotides agree with TRBD1. V trimming: 5 bases; J trimming: 5 bases; junction bases outside the gene matches: 8. CDR3 length equals 15 residues. In germline, CDR1 is MNHEY, CDR2 SVGAGI. The CDR3 region is CASSTGAGQNEKLFF. Here the CDR3 DNA reads TGTGCCAGCAGTACAGGGGCCGGACAAAATGAAAAACTGTTTTTT.

The chain is built from TRBV2 and TRBJ2-1, with a weak D call TRBD1 (6 bases). This CDR3 contains 13 residues. Germline V gene data show CDR1 as SNHLY and CDR2 as FYNNEI. Trimming shortened V by 5 bases and J by 10 bases, and 15 bases separated the two germline ends. CDR3 nucleotide sequence: TGTGCCAGCAGTCTTATTAGTGGGGGCGAGCAGTTCTTC. Amino acid sequence: CASSLISGGEQFF.

A few counts support this clonotype. The V call is TRBV20-1, the J call TRBJ1-1, with 7 nucleotides matching TRBD1. The CDR3 is made up of 16 amino acids. The germline gives CDR1 DFQATT, CDR2 SNEGSKA (reference sequence). Germline trimming cut 3 bases from V and 0 bases from J; bases unmatched to any gene: 10. The CDR3 protein is CSASLQGRVMNTEAFF. For the CDR3, the DNA is TGCAGTGCTAGCCTACAGGGGAGGGTAATGAACACTGAAGCTTTCTTT.

This chain uses TRBV28 with TRBJ2-7, with D possibly matching TRBD1 (6 bases). Germline V gene sequence: CDR1 MDHEN, CDR2 SYDVKM. This CDR3 is built from 15 residues. V lost 2 bases, J lost 1 base, and 12 bases lay in between. The CDR3 spells CASSLQKTGSYEQYF. The CDR3, as DNA: TGTGCCAGCAGTTTACAGAAAACAGGGTCCTACGAGCAGTACTTC.

This clonotype was observed many times. The V and J genes are TRBV12-3 or TRBV12-4 and TRBJ1-5; unclear D gene. This CDR3 has 12 residues. The V gene lost 0 bases and the J gene lost 7 bases, with 4 bases spanning the gap. Written as DNA, the CDR3 is TGTGCCAGCAGTTTAGCGGGGCAGCCCCAGCATTTT. This sequence encodes CASSLAGQPQHF.

This clonotype was counted only a few times. The chain joins TRBV29-1 to TRBJ2-7; 10 nucleotides align to TRBD1. Trimming cost V 5 bases and J 2 bases; bases outside gene matches: 6. Germline V lookup: CDR1 SQVTM, CDR2 ANQGSEA. The CDR3 loop spans 14 amino acids. The CDR3 loop reads CSVWGDRGAYEQYF. DNA for the CDR3: TGCAGCGTTTGGGGGGACAGGGGTGCCTACGAGCAGTACTTC.

This clonotype occurred a few times. V and J are TRBV9 and TRBJ1-1; 7 nucleotides match TRBD1. The CDR3 contains 14 residues. The V and J ends lost 3 bases and 6 bases, in that order; junction bases with no gene match: 8. Germline V gene sequence: CDR1 SGDLS, CDR2 YYNGEE. The CDR3 reads CASSEYTGEPEAFF. CDR3 sequence (DNA): TGTGCCAGCAGCGAATATACAGGGGAACCTGAAGCTTTCTTT.

This clonotype was found a few times. CDR3 in amino acids: CASSLDRLGYSNQPQHF. As DNA, the CDR3 is TGTGCCAGCAGCTTAGATCGACTTGGCTATAGCAATCAGCCCCAGCATTTT. The chain recombines TRBV7-8 with TRBJ1-5; no firm D call. Germline loops: CDR1 SGHVS, CDR2 FQNEAQ. The CDR3 runs 17 residues. V lost 1 base, J lost 0 bases, and 13 bases lay in between.

As regards this clonotype: Since the CDR3 does not end with the conserved phenylalanine or tryptophan, this likely comes from a read error. The V gene is TRBV7-9, the J gene TRBJ2-7; D is ambiguous. The CDR3 contains 13 residues. Germline assignment: CDR1 SEHNR and CDR2 FQNEAQ (reference sequence). The CDR3: CAGSLSSSYEQYL. CDR3 in DNA: TGTGCCGGCAGCTTATCCAGCTCCTACGAGCAGTACTTG.

This clonotype was seen a few times. The genes are TRBV6-1 and TRBJ1-6; D remains unclear. Germline CDR1 reads MNHNS; CDR2 reads SASEGT. The length of the CDR3 is 18 residues. V dropped 5 bases and J dropped 0 bases, with 17 bases sitting between them. The chain's CDR3 is CASSPDGLITSYNSPLHF. DNA of the CDR3: TGTGCCAGCAGTCCGGATGGCTTGATCACCTCCTATAATTCACCCCTCCACTTT.

In this sample, this clonotype turned up a few times. The chain has TRBV2 and TRBJ2-5; 10 nucleotides agree with TRBD1. The CDR3 has 14 amino acids. From germline, CDR1 is SNHLY and CDR2 FYNNEI. Trimming at V came to 10 bases and at J to 4 bases, leaving 9 bases not matched to a gene. The CDR3 coding sequence is TGTGCCACCACTCGACAGGGGGCCAGAGAGACCCAGTACTTC. This translates into CATTRQGARETQYF.

The chain couples TRBV27 to TRBJ1-1, with D unclear. The CDR3 length is 15 residues. The V gene lost 1 base and the J gene lost 13 bases, with 22 bases spanning the gap. Germline loops: CDR1 MNHEY, CDR2 SMNVEV (reference sequence). CDR3 bases: TGTGCCAGCAGTTTATTCGTTGGGATGACCGTGGGTGTTTTCTTT. Amino acids: CASSLFVGMTVGVFF.

DNA of the CDR3: TGTGCCAGCAGTGGACAGGAACAAGAGACCCAGTACTTC. This encodes CASSGQEQETQYF. The chain employs TRBV2 and TRBJ2-5, with D tentatively TRBD1 (6 bases). CDR3 length equals 13 residues. Between the trimmed V and J ends, which lost 4 bases and 2 bases, there was a span of 8 bases. Germline V CDR1 and CDR2: SNHLY, FYNNEI.

This chain links TRBV13 with TRBJ2-3; weak D call: TRBD2 (5 bases). The CDR3 sequence is 18 residues long. CDR1 PRHDT and CDR2 FYEKMQ come from the germline V gene (reference sequence). Trimming left V 0 bases short and J 4 bases short, with 20 bases between. The CDR3, as DNA: TGTGCCAGCAGCTTAGGCCTGATGGGAGCTGGGTTCTCAGATACGCAGTATTTT. Its translation: CASSLGLMGAGFSDTQYF. Drawing the rest from reference TRBV13 and TRBJ2-3, the complete variable domain is AAGVIQSPRHLIKEKRETATLKCYPIPRHDTVYWYQQGPGQDPQFLISFYEKMQSDKGSIPDRFSAQQFSDYHSELNMSSLELGDSALYFCASSLGLMGAGFSDTQYFGPGTRLTVL.

The chain couples TRBV5-1 to TRBJ2-7; 13 nucleotides line up with TRBD2. Unmatched junction bases numbered 13, after V lost 4 bases and J lost 0 bases. The germline V gene encodes CDR1 SGHRS and CDR2 YFSETQ. CDR3 length equals 19 residues. CDR3 loop: CASSIADRGTSGISYEQYF. Here the CDR3 DNA reads TGCGCCAGCAGCATAGCGGATCGCGGGACTAGCGGGATCTCCTACGAGCAGTACTTC.

The chain carries TRBV29-1 and TRBJ2-2; no definite D call. V was shortened by 1 base and J by 0 bases, with 12 bases between the two germline ends. Germline assignment: CDR1 SQVTM and CDR2 ANQGSEA. This CDR3 contains 16 residues. The CDR3 DNA reads TGCAGCGTTGAAGGAACGGTCACCTCGAACACCGGGGAGCTGTTTTTT. This encodes CSVEGTVTSNTGELFF.

This clonotype has just a few counts. V usage is TRBV12-3 or TRBV12-4 and J usage is TRBJ2-2, with D tentatively TRBD2 (5 bases). CDR3 length: 15 residues. V lost 8 bases, J lost 3 bases, and 16 bases lay in between. The CDR3 here is CASGSDGSDTGELFF. CDR3 nucleotides: TGTGCCAGCGGCTCCGACGGTAGCGACACCGGGGAGCTGTTTTTT.

This chain connects TRBV6-6 to TRBJ2-1, with TRBD2 identical over 9 bases. Looked up from germline, CDR1 is MNHNY and CDR2 is SVGAGI (reference sequence). CDR3 length equals 15 residues. V shed 4 bases, J shed 6 bases, and the junction held 7 bases outside the gene matches. The CDR3 region has the DNA TGTGCCAGCAGTTTCAGAGCGGGGGGAAGCAATGAGCAGTTCTTC. It translates to CASSFRAGGSNEQFF.

This clonotype has more than one count but fewer than ten. The chain couples TRBV6-2 or TRBV6-3 to TRBJ1-2, with D tentatively TRBD1 (5 bases). V was trimmed by 0 bases and J by 5 bases, leaving 13 bases between them. Looked up from germline, CDR1 is MNHEY and CDR2 is SVGEGT. The CDR3 is 15 amino acids. This chain's CDR3 is CASSYSLSTDYGYTF. The CDR3 coding sequence is TGTGCCAGCAGTTACTCCCTCTCGACAGATTATGGCTACACCTTC.

The CDR3 is CASSFRSQPQHF. Written as DNA, the CDR3 is TGTGCCAGCAGCTTTCGATCCCAGCCCCAGCATTTT. The V call is TRBV13, the J call TRBJ1-5; D uncertain. V lost 3 bases, J lost 7 bases, and 7 bases lay in between. The germline gives CDR1 PRHDT, CDR2 FYEKMQ (reference sequence). The CDR3 spans 12 residues.

The rearrangement links TRBV14 to TRBJ2-5, with D unresolved. The V end lost 0 bases, the J end lost 5 bases, and 10 bases lay between the germline ends. This CDR3 is built from 14 residues. Germline V CDR1 and CDR2: SGHDN, FVKESK. The chain's CDR3 is CASSQDRFLETQYF. CDR3 DNA: TGTGCCAGCAGCCAAGATCGATTCCTTGAGACCCAGTACTTC.

V and J are TRBV5-1 and TRBJ2-5; 13 positions match TRBD2. The trim removed 4 bases at V and 1 base at J, leaving 4 bases unmatched. The CDR3 runs 16 residues. Germline lookup yields CDR1 SGHRS and CDR2 YFSETQ. The CDR3 region is CASSGGLAGAQETQYF. CDR3 coding DNA: TGCGCCAGCAGCGGAGGACTAGCGGGGGCCCAAGAGACCCAGTACTTC.

In this sample, this clonotype turned up a few times. The chain joins TRBV20-1 to TRBJ2-7; D tentatively reads TRBD1 or TRBD2 (7 bases each). V was shortened by 5 bases and J by 7 bases, with 12 bases between the two germline ends. CDR1 is DFQATT, CDR2 SNEGSKA, per germline (reference sequence). The CDR3 loop spans 11 amino acids. The CDR3 loop reads CSAGTAGEQYF. The CDR3 DNA reads as TGCAGTGCTGGGACAGCGGGAGAGCAGTACTTC.